These 16 T cell receptor beta chains share one sample of origin, sequenced in a study of radiotherapy plus CTLA-4 blockade in lung cancer. Sequencing used immunoSEQ multiplex PCR; TCRdb keeps in-frame clones, though not all of them. Of tens of thousands of clones in the sample, 65% to 85% were seen once. Sequencing used peripheral blood, obtained from a patient treated with radiotherapy plus ipilimumab. These receptors were taken from a human donor with non-small cell lung cancer who had a partial response to radiotherapy plus ipilimumab.

The V gene is TRBV7-2, the J gene TRBJ2-4; D possibly corresponds to TRBD1 (5 bases). Per germline, CDR1 SGHTA and CDR2 FQGNSA. The V end was cut by 1 base, the J end by 6 bases, with 13 bases between. There are 15 residues in the CDR3. The CDR3 sequence is CASSLGRGAGNIQYF. The CDR3 bases are TGTGCCAGCAGCTTAGGAAGGGGCGCCGGAAACATTCAGTACTTC.

The J gene is TRBJ2-5, the V gene TRBV5-1; 8 bases line up with TRBD2. The V gene's germline CDR1 is SGHRS and CDR2 YFSETQ. V shed 3 bases and J 5 bases; nucleotides not matched to a gene: 12. The length of the CDR3 is 16 residues. CDR3 in amino acids: CASSSSGGAVRETQYF. DNA of the CDR3: TGCGCCAGCAGCTCCTCGGGGGGGGCGGTGAGGGAGACCCAGTACTTC.

The chain couples TRBV5-6 to TRBJ1-1; 7 nucleotides match TRBD1. The CDR3 loop spans 14 amino acids. With V trimmed by 7 bases and J by 4 bases, 10 bases remained unmatched. The germline CDR1 and CDR2 sequences are SGHDT and YYEEEE. CDR3 sequence (DNA): TGTGCCAGCTCTCAGGGGGTTTTGGGCACTGAAGCTTTCTTT. Amino acid sequence: CASSQGVLGTEAFF.

The chain recombines TRBV7-3 with TRBJ2-5; tentative D call: TRBD2 (6 bases). Trimming stripped 5 bases from V and 5 bases from J, with 12 bases between. Germline values: CDR1 SGHTA, CDR2 FQGTGA. The CDR3 sequence is 13 residues long. CDR3 loop: CASSGGMGETQYF. The CDR3 DNA follows: TGTGCCAGCAGCGGGGGGATGGGGGAGACCCAGTACTTC.

This chain joins TRBV5-4 and TRBJ2-5; 9 bases fit TRBD1. The length of the CDR3 is 14 residues. The trim removed 3 bases at V and 4 bases at J, leaving 4 bases unmatched. Germline V gene data show CDR1 as SGHNT and CDR2 as YYREEE (reference sequence). CDR3 in amino acids: CASSSRQGGETQYF. The CDR3, as DNA: TGTGCCAGCAGCTCCCGACAGGGGGGAGAGACCCAGTACTTC.

This chain connects TRBV21-1 to TRBJ2-7; TRBD1, as called in the table, went unchecked against the DNA. TRBV21-1 is a documented pseudogene. The CDR3 spans 13 residues. This CDR3 is CATFRGKIYEQYF. Written as DNA, the CDR3 is TGTGCCACCTTCAGGGGGAAGATCTACGAGCAGTACTTC.

CDR3 bases: TGTGCCAGCAGCTATACCGGGACAACCCGTTTGAACACTGAAGCTTTCTTT. Encoded protein: CASSYTGTTRLNTEAFF. This sequence joins TRBV7-3 and TRBJ1-1; D might be TRBD1 (6 bases). Germline V lookup: CDR1 SGHTA, CDR2 FQGTGA. Between the trimmed V and J ends, which lost 4 bases and 0 bases, there was a span of 18 bases. The length of the CDR3 is 17 residues.

The gene calls are TRBV19 and TRBJ2-7, with a tentative D call TRBD1 (5 bases). CDR3 length: 14 residues. V was pared by 2 bases and J by 4 bases, with 12 bases between. Germline V gene data show CDR1 as LNHDA and CDR2 as SQIVND (reference sequence). CDR3 sequence reads: CASSIIRVWYEQYF. CDR3 bases: TGTGCCAGTAGTATAATCAGGGTGTGGTACGAGCAGTACTTC.

This chain connects TRBV9 to TRBJ2-5, with 12 bases fitting TRBD1. J lost 5 bases, V lost 3 bases, and 8 bases had no gene match. The CDR3 loop spans 16 amino acids. The germline V gene has CDR1 SGDLS and CDR2 YYNGEE. This chain's CDR3 is CASSAGTGGAPETQYF. The CDR3 DNA reads as TGTGCCAGCAGCGCCGGGACAGGGGGCGCCCCCGAGACCCAGTACTTC.

The chain employs TRBV6-5 and TRBJ2-3, with 12 bases matching TRBD1. Losses at the gene ends were 2 bases for V and 3 bases for J; bases not matched to a gene: 3. The CDR3 has 16 amino acids. Germline CDR1 and CDR2: MNHEY and SVGAGI. CDR3 in amino acids: CASSYQGQGATDTQYF. For the CDR3, the DNA is TGTGCCAGCAGTTACCAGGGACAGGGGGCGACAGATACGCAGTATTTT.

The chain recombines TRBV5-1 with TRBJ2-2, with TRBD2 matching over 8 bases. V shed 6 bases and J 3 bases; nucleotides not matched to a gene: 7. Germline V gene data show CDR1 as SGHRS and CDR2 as YFSETQ. The length of the CDR3 is 15 residues. The CDR3 DNA reads as TGCGCCAGCACGGTAGCGGGGAGCGACACCGGGGAGCTGTTTTTT. Protein: CASTVAGSDTGELFF. The full variable domain, with the rest looked up from reference TRBV5-1 and TRBJ2-2, is KAGVTQTPRYLIKTRGQQVTLSCSPISGHRSVSWYQQTPGQGLQFLFEYFSETQRNKGNFPGRFSGRQFSNSRSEMNVSTLELGDSALYLCASTVAGSDTGELFFGEGSRLTVL.

The V gene is TRBV19, the J gene TRBJ1-2; D unclear. Germline CDR1 and CDR2: LNHDA and SQIVND (reference sequence). V lost 2 bases, J lost 2 bases, and 9 bases lay in between. The length of the CDR3 is 14 residues. DNA for the CDR3: TGTGCCAGTAGTATATGGGGAGTGAACTATGGCTACACCTTC. This translates into CASSIWGVNYGYTF.

The chain couples TRBV11-2 to TRBJ1-1; TRBD1 matches at 7 bases. The germline CDR1 and CDR2 sequences are SGHAT and FQNNGV. The ends lost 5 bases at V and 5 bases at J; junction bases unmatched: 8. This CDR3 contains 14 residues. In nucleotides, the CDR3 is TGTGCCAGCAGCCTACCGACAGGGAGTACTGAAGCTTTCTTT. Residues: CASSLPTGSTEAFF.

On this clone: Other nucleotide sequences in the sample specify the same CDR3. V is TRBV6-6 and J is TRBJ1-1, with D possibly matching TRBD1 (6 bases). The V end lost 0 bases, the J end lost 8 bases, and 13 bases lay between the germline ends. This CDR3 has 14 residues. The V gene's germline CDR1 is MNHNY and CDR2 SVGAGI (reference sequence). This CDR3 is CASSYSGRGPEAFF. CDR3 sequence (DNA): TGTGCCAGCAGTTACTCGGGCAGGGGACCCGAAGCTTTCTTT.

The chain links TRBV12-2 to TRBJ1-5; the table's D call, TRBD1, has no DNA check behind it. TRBV12-2 is a pseudogene. The CDR3 totals 17 residues. CDR3 sequence reads: CASRLIKGQGVWQPQHF. CDR3 bases: TGTGCAAGTCGCTTAATAAAGGGACAGGGGGTATGGCAGCCCCAGCATTTT.

The chain couples TRBV5-4 to TRBJ2-2, with 8 bases lining up with TRBD1. The CDR3 sequence is 17 residues long. Germline V gives CDR1 SGHNT, CDR2 YYREEE (reference sequence). V dropped 4 bases and J dropped 6; count of bases not matched to a gene: 14. DNA of the CDR3: TGTGCCAGCAGCCCGCCGGGACAGGAGTTATCACCCGGGGAGCTGTTTTTT. Amino acid sequence: CASSPPGQELSPGELFF. Combining the CDR3 with reference TRBV5-4 and TRBJ2-2 gives the whole variable domain ETGVTQSPTHLIKTRGQQVTLRCSSQSGHNTVSWYQQALGQGPQFIFQYYREEENGRGNFPPRFSGLQFPNYSSELNVNALELDDSALYLCASSPPGQELSPGELFFGEGSRLTVL.